A selection of T cell receptor beta chains follows, all from one sample in a study of blood T cell repertoires in COVID-19. Data came from immunoSEQ multiplex PCR; TCRdb stores just in-frame clones and leaves some out. The data show over 70,000 clones, with approximately 81% seen just once and roughly 11% held by the top ten. Sequenced: peripheral blood. These receptors were taken from a man aged 55 to 70 with COVID-19, enrolled during active disease. The CDR3 runs from the conserved cysteine through the conserved F or W. The D gene is left open where the match is weak. Size is stated for part of the rows, as once, few or many counts, or as a class when the clone is expanded.

J gene: TRBJ1-1
V gene: TRBV10-1
clone size: once
D gene: .
CDR3 protein: CASSEPGMNTEAFF
CDR3 DNA: TGCGCCAGCAGTGAACCGGGGATGAACACTGAAGCTTTCTTT

J gene: TRBJ2-7
V gene: TRBV11-1
clone size: .
D gene: .
CDR3 protein: CASSLATETLEQYF
CDR3 DNA: TGTGCCAGCAGCTTAGCGACGGAGACGCTGGAGCAGTACTTC

J gene: TRBJ1-5
V gene: TRBV4-1
clone size: .
D gene: .
CDR3 protein: CASSQGRGQLNQPQHF
CDR3 DNA: TGCGCCAGCAGCCAAGGTAGAGGACAACTCAATCAGCCCCAGCATTTT

J gene: TRBJ1-4
V gene: TRBV30
clone size: .
D gene: TRBD1
CDR3 protein: CACTGTGEGKLFF
CDR3 DNA: TGTGCCTGTACCGGGACAGGGGAAGGAAAACTGTTTTTT

J gene: TRBJ2-7
V gene: TRBV5-5
clone size: few
D gene: .
CDR3 protein: CASSLVAGPYEQYF
CDR3 DNA: TGTGCCAGCAGCTTGGTGGCGGGGCCCTACGAGCAGTACTTC

J gene: TRBJ1-5
V gene: TRBV4-2
clone size: .
D gene: .
CDR3 protein: CASSQGAGPLPQHF
CDR3 DNA: TGTGCCAGCAGCCAAGGGGCGGGGCCGCTACCCCAGCATTTT

J gene: TRBJ1-1
V gene: TRBV6-5
clone size: .
D gene: .
CDR3 protein: CASSFVEAEAFF
CDR3 DNA: TGTGCCAGCAGCTTCGTAGAGGCTGAAGCTTTCTTT

J gene: TRBJ1-2
V gene: TRBV6-6
clone size: few
D gene: .
CDR3 protein: CASSYGFVRSSVYTF
CDR3 DNA: TGTGCCAGCAGTTACGGGTTTGTTCGGAGTAGTGTCTACACCTTC

J gene: TRBJ1-6
V gene: TRBV5-6
clone size: few
D gene: TRBD1
CDR3 protein: CASSFRDRTYSPLHF
CDR3 DNA: TGTGCCAGCAGCTTCCGGGACAGGACTTATTCACCCCTCCACTTT

J gene: TRBJ1-2
V gene: TRBV19
clone size: .
D gene: TRBD1
CDR3 protein: CASSAGTGGNYGYTF
CDR3 DNA: TGTGCCAGTAGCGCTGGGACAGGGGGAAACTATGGCTACACCTTC

J gene: TRBJ1-1
V gene: TRBV5-1
clone size: .
D gene: .
CDR3 protein: CASSKEQVGDTEAFF
CDR3 DNA: TGCGCCAGCTCTAAGGAGCAGGTCGGGGACACTGAAGCTTTCTTT

J gene: TRBJ2-3
V gene: TRBV21-1
clone size: .
D gene: .
CDR3 protein: CASSKTSRGGIYTQYF
CDR3 DNA: TGTGCCAGCAGCAAAACCTCCCGGGGGGGTATCTATACGCAGTATTTT

J gene: TRBJ2-3
V gene: TRBV28
clone size: .
D gene: TRBD2
CDR3 protein: CASSFVIGTSGGSNTDTQYF
CDR3 DNA: TGTGCCAGCAGTTTCGTTATAGGGACTAGCGGGGGGTCGAACACAGATACGCAGTATTTT

J gene: TRBJ1-2
V gene: TRBV28
clone size: .
D gene: .
CDR3 protein: CASKSLERYGYTF
CDR3 DNA: TGTGCCAGCAAGAGTTTAGAACGCTATGGCTACACCTTC

J gene: TRBJ2-7
V gene: TRBV25-1
clone size: .
D gene: TRBD2
CDR3 protein: CASRRLADEQYF
CDR3 DNA: TGTGCCAGCAGGCGACTAGCGGACGAGCAGTACTTC

J gene: TRBJ2-1
V gene: TRBV27
clone size: .
D gene: .
CDR3 protein: CASSLDWTEAYNEQFF
CDR3 DNA: TGTGCCAGCAGTTTAGATTGGACAGAGGCCTACAATGAGCAGTTCTTC

J gene: TRBJ1-3
V gene: TRBV28
clone size: .
D gene: .
CDR3 protein: CASSPHSITRNTIYF
CDR3 DNA: TGTGCCAGCAGTCCCCACTCTATAACCCGAAACACCATATATTTT

J gene: TRBJ1-3
V gene: TRBV9
clone size: .
D gene: TRBD1
CDR3 protein: CASSAGGAGNTIYF
CDR3 DNA: TGTGCCAGCAGCGCAGGGGGAGCTGGAAACACCATATATTTT

J gene: TRBJ2-3
V gene: TRBV7-6
clone size: few
D gene: .
CDR3 protein: CASSPRSGDTQYF
CDR3 DNA: TGTGCCAGCAGCCCCCGCAGCGGGGATACGCAGTATTTT

J gene: TRBJ1-5
V gene: TRBV27
clone size: .
D gene: .
CDR3 protein: CASTGRGGNQPQHF
CDR3 DNA: TGTGCCAGCACCGGTCGGGGGGGCAATCAGCCCCAGCATTTT

J gene: TRBJ1-2
V gene: TRBV7-9
clone size: .
D gene: .
CDR3 protein: CASSEVTGNYGYTF
CDR3 DNA: TGTGCCAGCAGCGAGGTGACAGGAAACTATGGCTACACCTTC

J gene: TRBJ1-1
V gene: TRBV6-5
clone size: few
D gene: .
CDR3 protein: CASSPAGDRHTEAFF
CDR3 DNA: TGTGCCAGCAGTCCCGCCGGAGACAGACACACTGAAGCTTTCTTT

J gene: TRBJ1-5
V gene: TRBV5-1
clone size: .
D gene: .
CDR3 protein: CASSLGAIGQPQHF
CDR3 DNA: TGCGCCAGCAGCTTGGGGGCAATAGGTCAGCCCCAGCATTTT

J gene: TRBJ1-4
V gene: TRBV29-1
clone size: .
D gene: .
CDR3 protein: CSVAVTNEKLFF
CDR3 DNA: TGCAGCGTTGCGGTGACTAATGAAAAACTGTTTTTT

J gene: TRBJ2-5
V gene: TRBV14
clone size: .
D gene: TRBD2
CDR3 protein: CASSHIAGPQETQYF
CDR3 DNA: TGTGCCAGCAGCCATATAGCGGGACCCCAAGAGACCCAGTACTTC

J gene: TRBJ1-6
V gene: TRBV7-6
clone size: once
D gene: .
CDR3 protein: CASSLAVNLDSPLHF
CDR3 DNA: TGTGCCAGCAGCTTAGCAGTTAATTTAGATTCACCCCTCCACTTT

J gene: TRBJ2-7
V gene: TRBV18
clone size: once
D gene: TRBD1
CDR3 protein: CASSPGDRVFSEQYF
CDR3 DNA: TGTGCCAGCTCACCCGGGGACAGGGTTTTCAGCGAGCAGTACTTC

J gene: TRBJ2-7
V gene: TRBV7-9
clone size: medium-sized
D gene: .
CDR3 protein: CASSPSPGVADSYEQYF
CDR3 DNA: TGTGCCAGCAGCCCCTCCCCCGGTGTCGCGGACTCCTACGAGCAGTACTTC

J gene: TRBJ2-7
V gene: TRBV7-9
clone size: .
D gene: TRBD2
CDR3 protein: CASSLRAGVHYEQYF
CDR3 DNA: TGTGCCAGCAGCTTAAGAGCGGGGGTTCACTACGAGCAGTACTTC

J gene: TRBJ2-2
V gene: TRBV28
clone size: .
D gene: TRBD1
CDR3 protein: CASRGTVNTGELFF
CDR3 DNA: TGTGCCAGCAGAGGGACAGTCAATACCGGGGAGCTGTTTTTT